These T cell receptor beta chains were read from a single sample in a study of T-cell reconstitution after alpha-beta-depleted transplantation in children. TCRdb processed the PCR reads anew with MiXCR; each CDR3 protein has one entry. There are about 340,000 distinct CDR3 sequences in the sample; 10% occur only once, and 2% to 2.5% lies in the top ten. Sequencing used PBMCs from the stem cell graft donor, obtained from the stem cell graft. Receptors originate from a human donor who donated a stem cell graft to a child with acute lymphoblastic leukemia. CDR3s include the opening cysteine and the closing phenylalanine or tryptophan. D genes are given only for firm matches. Some rows have no size entry. The others give once, few or many, or a class for an expanded clone.

v_gene,j_gene,abundance,d_gene,len,CDR3aa,CDR3nt
TRBV4-1,TRBJ2-1,few,TRBD2,16,CASSQGLAGVYNEQFF,TGCGCCAGCAGCCAAGGCCTAGCGGGAGTATACAATGAGCAGTTCTTC
TRBV5-6,TRBJ2-5,few,.,15,CASSASREPRETQYF,TGTGCCAGCAGCGCGAGCAGGGAGCCCCGGGAGACCCAGTACTTC
TRBV20-1,TRBJ2-7,few,.,14,CSARGGSTYYEQYF,TGCAGTGCTAGAGGGGGCTCGACTTACTACGAGCAGTACTTC
TRBV7-2,TRBJ1-2,many,.,13,CASSFLSYADYTF,TGTGCCAGCAGCTTTTTATCCTACGCGGACTACACCTTC
TRBV11-3,TRBJ2-2,few,.,14,CASSPRQPTGELFF,TGTGCCAGCAGCCCGCGACAGCCCACCGGGGAGCTGTTTTTT
TRBV5-1,TRBJ2-7,few,TRBD2,14,CASSERGGSYEQYF,TGCGCCAGCAGCGAGCGGGGGGGATCCTACGAGCAGTACTTC
TRBV5-1,TRBJ2-1,.,.,14,CASSLRGTTSRQFF,TGCGCCAGCAGCTTGCGGGGCACTACCTCGCGGCAGTTCTTC
TRBV7-2,TRBJ2-7,few,TRBD2,12,CASSVLAGEQYF,TGTGCCAGCAGCGTACTAGCGGGCGAGCAGTACTTC
TRBV29-1,TRBJ2-2,.,TRBD2,16,CSVADLGTSGSGELFF,TGCAGCGTTGCCGACCTCGGGACTAGCGGAAGCGGGGAGCTGTTTTTT
TRBV20-1,TRBJ2-1,.,.,11,CSADLTREQFF,TGCAGTGCTGACCTAACTAGGGAGCAGTTCTTC
TRBV11-3,TRBJ2-1,many,TRBD2,15,CASSPGTSDYNEQFF,TGTGCCAGCAGCCCAGGGACTAGCGACTACAATGAGCAGTTCTTC
TRBV7-9,TRBJ2-1,few,.,15,CASNLLGGPYNEQFF,TGTGCCAGCAACCTCCTTGGCGGACCTTACAATGAGCAGTTCTTC
TRBV12-3/TRBV12-4,TRBJ2-1,.,.,15,CASSLARRTYNEQFF,TGTGCCAGCAGTTTAGCTCGTAGGACCTACAATGAGCAGTTCTTC
TRBV11-2,TRBJ1-3,.,.,13,CASSLTAGRTIYF,TGTGCCAGCAGCCTCACGGCCGGGCGGACCATATATTTT
TRBV12-3/TRBV12-4,TRBJ2-5,few,.,12,CASSLSEATQYF,TGTGCCAGCAGCCTCTCGGAAGCGACCCAGTACTTC
TRBV30,TRBJ1-2,many,.,13,CAWGFRRSYGYTF,TGTGCCTGGGGGTTCCGGAGGAGCTATGGCTACACCTTC
TRBV5-5,TRBJ1-5,.,.,17,CASSFPPGRGRGQPQHF,TGTGCCAGCAGCTTCCCTCCAGGAAGAGGGAGGGGTCAGCCCCAGCATTTT
TRBV24-1,TRBJ1-2,few,.,14,CATSVAWGLDGYTF,TGTGCCACCAGTGTGGCCTGGGGTTTGGATGGCTACACCTTC
TRBV7-8,TRBJ2-5,.,.,12,CASTSAQETQYF,TGTGCCAGCACCAGCGCACAAGAGACCCAGTACTTC
TRBV9,TRBJ2-6,few,.,15,CASSVSPSGANVLTF,TGTGCCAGCAGCGTCTCTCCCTCTGGGGCCAACGTCCTGACTTTC
TRBV4-1,TRBJ2-1,.,TRBD2,17,CASSQVRAGSSYNEQFF,TGCGCCAGCAGCCAAGTGAGAGCGGGAAGCTCCTACAATGAGCAGTTCTTC
TRBV19,TRBJ2-3,many,TRBD2,16,CASSIETSGSTDTQYF,TGTGCCAGTAGTATAGAGACTAGCGGCAGCACAGATACGCAGTATTTT
TRBV20-1,TRBJ2-7,.,TRBD2,14,CSARWPSGIYEQYF,TGCAGTGCTAGGTGGCCTAGCGGGATTTACGAGCAGTACTTC
TRBV5-1,TRBJ2-1,.,TRBD2,15,CASSLTSGERNEQFF,TGCGCCAGCAGCCTGACTAGCGGGGAAAGAAATGAGCAGTTCTTC
TRBV20-1,TRBJ2-7,.,TRBD2,14,CSARWTSRGDEQYF,TGCAGTGCTAGGTGGACTAGCCGCGGGGACGAGCAGTACTTC
TRBV5-1,TRBJ2-1,few,TRBD2,15,CASSLESGRANEQFF,TGCGCCAGCAGCTTGGAGAGCGGGAGGGCGAATGAGCAGTTCTTC
TRBV3-1,TRBJ1-1,.,.,14,CASSPGTSNTEAFF,TGTGCCAGCAGCCCCGGGACGTCGAACACTGAAGCTTTCTTT
TRBV3-1,TRBJ2-7,few,TRBD1,11,CASGQGHEQYF,TGTGCCAGCGGACAGGGCCACGAGCAGTACTTC
TRBV6-5,TRBJ1-3,few,.,16,CASSLGGPNPGNTIYF,TGTGCCAGCAGTTTGGGCGGTCCGAACCCTGGAAACACCATATATTTT
TRBV9,TRBJ2-1,few,TRBD2,16,CASSTRTSGMPNEQFF,TGTGCCAGCAGCACCCGGACTAGCGGGATGCCCAATGAGCAGTTCTTC
TRBV20-1,TRBJ2-1,few,TRBD2,17,CSAAGLAGGLSYNEQFF,TGCAGTGCCGCAGGACTAGCGGGAGGGCTCTCCTACAATGAGCAGTTCTTC
TRBV7-2,TRBJ2-7,.,.,13,CASSQSPAYEQYF,TGTGCCAGCAGCCAGAGTCCAGCCTACGAGCAGTACTTC
TRBV28,TRBJ1-2,few,.,13,CASSAGPFYGYTF,TGTGCCAGCAGTGCGGGGCCTTTCTATGGCTACACCTTC
TRBV12-3/TRBV12-4,TRBJ1-2,.,.,14,CASSFQDNHYGYTF,TGTGCCAGCAGTTTCCAAGACAACCACTATGGCTACACCTTC
TRBV9,TRBJ1-5,.,TRBD1,14,CASSVGQGNQPQHF,TGTGCCAGCAGCGTAGGACAGGGGAATCAGCCCCAGCATTTT
TRBV12-3/TRBV12-4,TRBJ2-7,.,.,15,CASSLFPGHSYEQYF,TGTGCCAGCAGTTTATTCCCAGGGCACTCCTACGAGCAGTACTTC
TRBV5-5,TRBJ2-7,.,TRBD1,15,CASSLGGQDLYEQYF,TGTGCCAGCAGCTTGGGGGGACAGGACCTCTACGAGCAGTACTTC
TRBV12-3/TRBV12-4,TRBJ2-7,.,TRBD2,12,CASSSSGPEQYF,TGTGCCAGCAGTTCTAGCGGGCCCGAGCAGTACTTC
TRBV29-1,TRBJ2-3,many,.,15,CSVERGNPLTDTQYF,TGCAGCGTTGAACGGGGGAACCCCCTCACAGATACGCAGTATTTT
TRBV3-1,TRBJ2-1,few,.,14,CASSQGPADGEQFF,TGTGCCAGCAGCCAGGGACCCGCTGACGGGGAACAGTTCTTC
TRBV10-3,TRBJ1-2,few,.,13,CAIRGEGYYGYTF,TGTGCCATCCGCGGAGAGGGTTACTATGGCTACACCTTC
TRBV6-1,TRBJ2-1,few,.,18,CASSEQRLAFSSYNEQFF,TGTGCCAGCAGTGAACAAAGGCTAGCGTTTAGCTCCTACAATGAGCAGTTCTTC
TRBV12-3/TRBV12-4,TRBJ1-5,few,TRBD1,17,CASSPSHGTGQYQPQHF,TGTGCCAGCAGTCCCTCCCACGGGACAGGGCAATATCAGCCCCAGCATTTT
TRBV6-2/TRBV6-3,TRBJ2-2,few,TRBD2,18,CASSYPPALAPHTGELFF,TGTGCCAGCAGTTACCCCCCGGCACTAGCGCCTCACACCGGGGAGCTGTTTTTT
TRBV7-2,TRBJ2-5,many,TRBD2,16,CASRLGGLAGQETQYF,TGTGCCAGCAGATTAGGGGGACTAGCGGGACAAGAGACCCAGTACTTC
TRBV28,TRBJ1-1,.,.,15,CASSSGAEGNTEAFF,TGTGCCAGCAGTTCAGGGGCTGAAGGGAACACTGAAGCTTTCTTT
TRBV6-1,TRBJ2-3,.,TRBD2,16,CASSTGLAGDVDTQYF,TGTGCCAGCAGTACAGGACTAGCGGGAGATGTAGATACGCAGTATTTT
TRBV20-1,TRBJ1-3,.,.,14,CSAREAGAGNTIYF,TGCAGTGCTAGAGAGGCAGGGGCTGGAAACACCATATATTTT
TRBV4-1,TRBJ2-6,.,.,14,CASTLGSGANVLTF,TGCGCCAGCACCCTTGGGTCTGGGGCCAACGTCCTGACTTTC
TRBV4-3,TRBJ2-2,.,.,15,CASSQGPGANGELFF,TGCGCCAGCAGCCAAGGTCCGGGGGCGAACGGGGAGCTGTTTTTT
TRBV5-6,TRBJ2-7,many,.,13,CASSLVDSYEQYF,TGTGCCAGCAGCTTGGTTGATTCCTACGAGCAGTACTTC
TRBV5-5,TRBJ1-1,.,.,16,CASSLFGTTLNTEAFF,TGTGCCAGCAGCTTGTTCGGGACGACGCTGAACACTGAAGCTTTCTTT